Included here is one TCR beta chain sequence, with context. What this receptor recognizes is not known. No much larger clone exists at a distance of one base, and base qualities are not known. The sample is drawn from a study of tumor-infiltrating lymphocytes in oesophageal squamous cell carcinoma (dated by TCRdb to the mid-2010s). The receptor library was made with PCR. TCRdb lists the instrument as Illumina HiSeq 2000. The public reads were quality trimmed at Q25 with fastp and then assembled into clones with MiXCR by TCRdb, keeping productive beta chains. Duplicate CDR3 protein sequences are folded into a single record with the most common DNA and genes. In all, the sample holds more than 15,000 distinct CDR3 sequences, and approximately 45% of those were seen once. Together, the top ten hold around 32% of the sample. V is cut by 5 bases and J by 3 bases, and the space between the germline ends is 12 bases. The CDR3 runs 14 residues from the cysteine to the phenylalanine. The entry retains the CDR3 DNA only, 42 bases that are in frame from base 1.

The chain links TRBV7-1 with TRBJ2-3, with an unclear D gene assignment. TRBV7-1 counts as an open reading frame of uncertain function. This clonotype was sampled from a female donor with esophageal squamous cell carcinoma. The specimen sequenced was normal esophageal tissue next to the tumor. The nucleotides read TGTGCCAGCAGCAAATACATAGAGACAGATACGCAGTATTTT. Translated, it reads CASSKYIETDTQYF.